Each of the 32 T cell receptor beta chains below was sequenced from the same sample in a study of shared clonotypes between healthy human individuals. The method was immunoSEQ multiplex PCR; TCRdb's version includes in-frame clones alone and lacks a portion of them. The sample holds over 2 million clones, roughly 94% seen once. The specimen was naive CD4+ T cells sorted from blood. Described subset: CD45RA+ positively selected. These receptors originate from a man aged 18 to 35 in good health.

Note on this clone: Other DNA sequences of this sample code for an identical CDR3. The V call is TRBV6-5, the J call TRBJ2-7; weak D call: TRBD1 (7 bases). CDR3 length: 14 amino acids. V lost 6 bases and J 0 bases, leaving 12 bases between the germline ends. Germline V lookup: CDR1 MNHEY, CDR2 SVGAGI. The CDR3 loop is CASSPGGSSYEQYF. CDR3 sequence (DNA): TGTGCCAGCAGCCCAGGGGGGAGCTCCTACGAGCAGTACTTC.

The chain joins TRBV18 to TRBJ1-4; D remains unclear. Between the trimmed V and J ends, which lost 11 bases and 0 bases, there was a span of 10 bases. The CDR3 has 13 residues. The germline V gene encodes CDR1 KGHSH and CDR2 LQKENI. DNA of the CDR3: TGTGCCGGCGCCGGGACAACTAATGAAAAACTGTTTTTT. It translates to CAGAGTTNEKLFF.

The V gene is TRBV30, the J gene TRBJ2-1, with D perhaps assigned TRBD1 or TRBD2 (5 bases each). Trimming pared 4 bases from V and 10 bases from J, leaving 17 bases between. CDR1 is GTSNPN, CDR2 SVGIG, per germline (reference sequence). The CDR3 is made up of 13 amino acids. In DNA form, the CDR3 reads TGTGCCTGGACTTCGGGGCCGAAACGCGAGCAGTTCTTC. It specifies CAWTSGPKREQFF.

This sequence joins TRBV4-1 and TRBJ1-4, with D uncertain. The length of the CDR3 is 15 residues. The V end was cut by 5 bases, the J end by 8 bases, with 18 bases between. Looked up from germline, CDR1 is MGHRA and CDR2 is YSYEKL. The CDR3 region is CASSDRGGREEKLFF. As DNA, the CDR3 is TGCGCCAGCAGCGACCGAGGCGGGAGGGAAGAAAAACTGTTTTTT.

The V and J genes are TRBV4-3 and TRBJ1-3; TRBD1 is a possible D gene (6 bases). The CDR3 consists of 13 residues. Germline V gene data show CDR1 as LGHNA and CDR2 as YSLEER. The germline V and J ends were trimmed by 2 bases and 15 bases, with 17 bases remaining between them. The CDR3 nucleotides read TGCGCCAGCAGCCAACCCCTGACAGGAGATAGATATTTT. Encoded protein: CASSQPLTGDRYF.

Of note for this clone: The sample holds other DNA sequences that translate to the same CDR3. The V gene is TRBV6-1, the J gene TRBJ2-7; D gene ambiguous. Per germline, CDR1 MNHNS and CDR2 SASEGT. The CDR3 covers 11 residues. Trimming cost V 2 bases and J 7 bases, with 6 bases left between them. The chain's CDR3 is CASSERAEQYF. The CDR3 DNA follows: TGTGCCAGCAGTGAAAGGGCTGAGCAGTACTTC.

The chain is built from TRBV7-2 and TRBJ2-1, with TRBD2 identical over 10 bases. The length of the CDR3 is 15 residues. Per germline, CDR1 SGHTA and CDR2 FQGNSA. After removal of 4 bases from V and 9 bases from J, the junction contained 9 bases not matched to a gene. DNA for the CDR3: TGTGCCAGCAGCTACGAGGGAGCGGGAGGGGCTGAGCAGTTCTTC. This translates into CASSYEGAGGAEQFF.

This chain connects TRBV2 to TRBJ1-1; D might be TRBD1 (6 bases). CDR1 is SNHLY and CDR2 is FYNNEI in the germline V gene. Trimming took off 5 bases at V and 2 bases at J, with 9 bases between the two ends. This CDR3 is built from 13 residues. This CDR3 reads CASSLDSNTEAFF. The CDR3 bases are TGTGCCAGCAGTTTGGACAGTAACACTGAAGCTTTCTTT.

The chain combines TRBV19 with TRBJ1-2; the match to TRBD1 covers 10 bases. Per germline, CDR1 LNHDA and CDR2 SQIVND (reference sequence). The CDR3 extends over 18 amino acids. V lost 2 bases to trimming and J lost 5 bases; unmatched junction nucleotides: 14. In nucleotides, the CDR3 is TGTGCCAGTAGTATATTGGGACAGGGGCCCTCCGGTTGGTATGGCTACACCTTC. Amino acid sequence: CASSILGQGPSGWYGYTF.

V gene TRBV7-9 combines with J gene TRBJ1-6; a weak D match, TRBD1 (5 bases). The CDR3 covers 13 residues. CDR1 SEHNR and CDR2 FQNEAQ come from the germline V gene (reference sequence). V was pared by 3 bases and J by 14 bases, with 14 bases between. The CDR3 nucleotides are TGTGCCAGCAGCTTCGGGCCTTTGGGGGCCCTCCACTTT. As protein: CASSFGPLGALHF.

The rearrangement links TRBV4-1 to TRBJ2-3; TRBD2 might be the D (6 bases). The CDR3 length is 15 residues. Trimming stripped 2 bases from V and 4 bases from J, with 13 bases between. CDR1 MGHRA and CDR2 YSYEKL come from the germline V gene. The CDR3 DNA sequence: TGCGCCAGCAGCCAACCAGAGCGGGCTTCAGATACGCAGTATTTT. Its translation: CASSQPERASDTQYF.

Of note for this clone: Distinct nucleotide sequences in the sample also encode this CDR3. J is TRBJ1-1 and V is TRBV7-9; no reliable D call. CDR1 is SEHNR, CDR2 FQNEAQ, per germline (reference sequence). Trimming cost V 1 base and J 1 base, with 4 bases left between them. This CDR3 region has 13 residues. The CDR3: CASSLVQNTEAFF. In DNA form, the CDR3 reads TGTGCCAGCAGCTTAGTTCAGAACACTGAAGCTTTCTTT. Looking up the rest from reference TRBV7-9 and TRBJ1-1 gives the full variable domain: DTGVSQNPRHKITKRGQNVTFRCDPISEHNRLYWYRQTLGQGPEFLTYFQNEAQLEKSRLLSDRFSAERPKGSFSTLEIQRTEQGDSAMYLCASSLVQNTEAFFGQGTRLTVV.

This rearrangement joins TRBV30 to TRBJ2-5; the D gene could be TRBD1 or TRBD2 (5 bases each). Germline assignment: CDR1 GTSNPN and CDR2 SVGIG (reference sequence). Trimming shortened V by 4 bases and J by 6 bases, and 15 bases separated the two germline ends. This CDR3 is 13 amino acids long. DNA for the CDR3: TGTGCCTGGACCCGAGGGGCCTTGAAGACCCAGTACTTC. Its protein is CAWTRGALKTQYF.

The chain links TRBV28 to TRBJ1-5; D not resolved. Germline CDR1 is MDHEN and CDR2 is SYDVKM. The germline V and J ends were trimmed by 6 bases and 0 bases, with 3 bases remaining between them. The CDR3 length is 12 residues. The CDR3 loop is CASRASNQPQHF. The CDR3 DNA is TGTGCCAGCAGGGCTAGCAATCAGCCCCAGCATTTT.

Remarks on this clone: One junction end does not reproduce the germline sequence, and a read error may be involved. The gene calls are TRBV7-7 and TRBJ2-5, with D unresolved. Germline values: CDR1 SSHAT, CDR2 FNYEAQ (reference sequence). This CDR3 spans 13 amino acids. CDR3: CASSLAIMETQYF. CDR3 coding DNA: TGTGCTAGCAGCTTAGCTATTATGGAGACCCAGTACTTC.

The chain joins TRBV6-5 to TRBJ2-7; the D gene is possibly TRBD1 (5 bases). This CDR3 contains 13 residues. With 6 bases removed from V and 3 bases from J, the gap between germline ends came to 12 bases. CDR1 is MNHEY and CDR2 is SVGAGI in the germline V gene. Here the CDR3 reads CASSQGNLYEQYF. The DNA for the CDR3 is TGTGCCAGCAGCCAGGGCAACCTCTACGAGCAGTACTTC.

V usage is TRBV11-2 and J usage is TRBJ2-7, with a tentative D call TRBD1 (6 bases). The germline V and J ends were trimmed by 3 bases and 0 bases, with 21 bases remaining between them. Looked up from germline, CDR1 is SGHAT and CDR2 is FQNNGV. This CDR3 contains 18 residues. CDR3 sequence reads: CASSFGVRGGAHSYEQYF. The DNA of the CDR3 is TGTGCCAGCAGCTTTGGGGTCCGAGGGGGTGCCCACTCCTACGAGCAGTACTTC.

The table lists this clone with many counts. The rearrangement links TRBV18 to TRBJ1-1; no reliable D call. CDR3 length: 15 amino acids. Germline values: CDR1 KGHSH, CDR2 LQKENI. Trimming took 3 bases from V and 0 from J, leaving 11 bases between them. CDR3 bases: TGTGCCAGCTCACCCGGGTTGACCCTGAACACTGAAGCTTTCTTT. As protein: CASSPGLTLNTEAFF.

CDR3: CASSSGYNSPLHF. In DNA, the CDR3 is TGTGCCAGCAGCTCGGGGTATAATTCACCCCTCCACTTT. The J gene is TRBJ1-6, the V gene TRBV7-9; D is ambiguous. The V gene lost 4 bases and the J gene lost 4 bases, with 5 bases spanning the gap. CDR3 length: 13 amino acids. Germline loops: CDR1 SEHNR, CDR2 FQNEAQ (reference sequence).

Worth noting for this clone: The identical CDR3 is also encoded by other nucleotide sequences in the sample. This chain connects TRBV6-6 to TRBJ1-5, with no clear D. The germline V and J ends were trimmed by 6 bases and 3 bases, with 12 bases remaining between them. The CDR3 has 14 amino acids. The germline V gene encodes CDR1 MNHNY and CDR2 SVGAGI (reference sequence). Here the CDR3 reads CASSYGDSNQPQHF. In DNA, the CDR3 is TGTGCCAGCAGCTACGGGGATTCCAATCAGCCCCAGCATTTT.

CDR3 sequence reads: CASSWTNRGQFNEQFF. The DNA of the CDR3 is TGTGCCAGCAGCTGGACGAACAGGGGGCAGTTCAATGAGCAGTTCTTC. The gene calls are TRBV7-9 and TRBJ2-1, with 9 positions matching TRBD1. Germline values: CDR1 SEHNR, CDR2 FQNEAQ (reference sequence). Losses at the gene ends were 4 bases for V and 6 bases for J; bases not matched to a gene: 10. This CDR3 is 16 amino acids long.

J is TRBJ1-1 and V is TRBV7-9; D perhaps matches TRBD1 (5 bases). The CDR3 runs to 15 residues. The V and J ends lost 7 bases and 3 bases respectively, with 18 bases between them. CDR1 is SEHNR and CDR2 is FQNEAQ in the germline V gene (reference sequence). CDR3 coding DNA: TGTGCCAGCAAGCGGACCGGGACTCGAGACACTGAAGCTTTCTTT. It translates to CASKRTGTRDTEAFF.

In the case of this clone: The same CDR3 also results from other DNA sequences found in this sample. The V and J genes are TRBV14 and TRBJ2-3; TRBD1 matches 9 bases. This CDR3 contains 14 residues. With V trimmed by 3 bases and J by 7 bases, 5 bases remained unmatched. Looked up from germline, CDR1 is SGHDN and CDR2 is FVKESK. The CDR3 nucleotides read TGTGCCAGCAGCCAGGGACAGGGTGGCAATACGCAGTATTTT. Residues: CASSQGQGGNTQYF.

This clone was counted a few times. The same CDR3 arises from other DNA sequences in this sample as well. The rearrangement joins TRBV30 to TRBJ2-5, with D uncertain. The CDR3 loop spans 12 amino acids. V lost 4 bases to trimming and J lost 5 bases, with 11 bases between them. CDR1 and CDR2 from the germline V gene are GTSNPN and SVGIG (reference sequence). Here the CDR3 DNA reads TGTGCCTGGAACGGCGGCGGTGAGACCCAGTACTTC. As protein: CAWNGGGETQYF.

The V call is TRBV2, the J call TRBJ1-4; D might be TRBD1 (6 bases). V was clipped by 10 bases and J by 8 bases, with 14 bases between them. The CDR3 is 12 residues long. The germline V gene encodes CDR1 SNHLY and CDR2 FYNNEI. The CDR3 reads CATGQRPEKLFF. The CDR3, as DNA: TGTGCCACCGGACAGAGGCCGGAAAAACTGTTTTTT.

A remark on this clone: The same CDR3 is also encoded by other DNA sequences in this sample. This chain links TRBV11-2 with TRBJ2-5; D ambiguous. The V end was cut by 5 bases, the J end by 5 bases, with 6 bases between. The germline gives CDR1 SGHAT, CDR2 FQNNGV. The CDR3 is 11 residues long. The DNA of the CDR3 is TGTGCCAGCAGCCCCCTGGAGACCCAGTACTTC. Its protein product is CASSPLETQYF.

The chain combines TRBV5-8 with TRBJ1-5; D possibly corresponds to TRBD1 (6 bases). CDR3 length: 14 residues. CDR1 is SGHTS, CDR2 YDEGEE, per germline. Trimming removed 6 bases at V and 4 bases at J, with 14 bases between. CDR3 bases: TGTGCCAGCATTTTACAGGGTATTAATCAGCCCCAGCATTTT. Residues: CASILQGINQPQHF.

The rearrangement links TRBV2 to TRBJ2-7; 7 nucleotides align to TRBD1. Germline lookup yields CDR1 SNHLY and CDR2 FYNNEI. Trimming took 7 bases from V and 5 from J; bases not matched to a gene: 11. The CDR3 spans 14 residues. The CDR3 reads CASTEDREINEQYF. CDR3 nucleotides: TGTGCCAGCACCGAAGACAGGGAAATAAACGAGCAGTACTTC. The full variable domain, in which reference TRBV2 and TRBJ2-7 provide the parts outside the CDR3, is EPEVTQTPSHQVTQMGQEVILRCVPISNHLYFYWYRQILGQKVEFLVSFYNNEISEKSEIFDDQFSVERPDGSNFTLKIRSTKLEDSAMYFCASTEDREINEQYFGPGTRLTVT.

The rearrangement links TRBV18 to TRBJ2-3; D is perhaps TRBD1 or TRBD2 (5 bases each). The CDR3 extends over 16 amino acids. V was shortened by 3 bases and J by 1 base, with 14 bases between the two germline ends. Germline loops: CDR1 KGHSH, CDR2 LQKENI. The CDR3 coding sequence is TGTGCCAGCTCACCCCCGGGGCAGGGTGGCACAGATACGCAGTATTTT. Amino acid sequence: CASSPPGQGGTDTQYF. Together with reference TRBV18 and TRBJ2-3, the CDR3 gives the full variable domain: NAGVMQNPRHLVRRRGQEARLRCSPMKGHSHVYWYRQLPEEGLKFMVYLQKENIIDESGMPKERFSAEFPKEGPSILRIQQVVRGDSAAYFCASSPPGQGGTDTQYFGPGTRLTVL.

The chain joins TRBV5-1 to TRBJ2-5, with D perhaps matching TRBD2 (7 bases). Trimming removed 6 bases at V and 5 bases at J, with 20 bases between. CDR3 length equals 15 residues. The V gene's germline CDR1 is SGHRS and CDR2 YFSETQ. DNA of the CDR3: TGCGCCAGCACATCCACCGGGGGGCGTTGGGAGACCCAGTACTTC. It specifies CASTSTGGRWETQYF. Together with reference TRBV5-1 and TRBJ2-5, the CDR3 gives the full variable domain: KAGVTQTPRYLIKTRGQQVTLSCSPISGHRSVSWYQQTPGQGLQFLFEYFSETQRNKGNFPGRFSGRQFSNSRSEMNVSTLELGDSALYLCASTSTGGRWETQYFGPGTRLLVL.

The chain has TRBV29-1 and TRBJ2-3; 10 nucleotides match TRBD2. This CDR3 contains 14 residues. Germline CDR1 SQVTM, CDR2 ANQGSEA. After removal of 6 bases from V and 8 bases from J, the junction contained 11 bases not matched to a gene. The DNA of the CDR3 is TGCAGCGTGGCGTTAGCGGGAGGAGTCGGTACGCAGTATTTT. Protein sequence: CSVALAGGVGTQYF.

This chain connects TRBV5-6 to TRBJ2-2; D possibly uses TRBD1 or TRBD2 (6 bases each). Germline V lookup: CDR1 SGHDT, CDR2 YYEEEE. The CDR3 spans 15 residues. Trimming cost V 4 bases and J 7 bases, with 17 bases left between them. The CDR3 here is CASSPSWGADGELFF. The CDR3 nucleotides read TGTGCCAGCAGCCCTAGTTGGGGGGCGGACGGGGAGCTGTTTTTT.